These 2 T cell receptor beta chains were all obtained from the same sample, sequenced in a study of blood T cell repertoires in COVID-19. Sequencing used immunoSEQ multiplex PCR; TCRdb keeps in-frame clones, though not all of them. The sample carries 85,000 to 110,000 clones, approximately 90% recorded once. The material sequenced was peripheral blood. The receptors originated from a middle-aged man in a cohort sampled during active COVID-19.

This sequence joins TRBV5-1 and TRBJ2-3, with 10 bases matching TRBD2. This CDR3 region has 15 residues. The ends lost 4 bases at V and 3 bases at J; junction bases unmatched: 5. Germline CDR1 reads SGHRS; CDR2 reads YFSETQ. CDR3 in DNA: TGCGCCAGCAGCCCCATAGCGGGGGGTACAGATACGCAGTATTTT. Encoded protein: CASSPIAGGTDTQYF.

The chain is built from TRBV11-2 and TRBJ1-3, with D unresolved. The ends were cut back, 5 bases at V and 0 bases at J, with 5 bases in the middle. The CDR3 sequence is 13 residues long. Germline V CDR1 and CDR2: SGHAT, FQNNGV. In DNA form, the CDR3 reads TGTGCCAGCAGCGAGAGCTCTGGAAACACCATATATTTT. Translation: CASSESSGNTIYF.